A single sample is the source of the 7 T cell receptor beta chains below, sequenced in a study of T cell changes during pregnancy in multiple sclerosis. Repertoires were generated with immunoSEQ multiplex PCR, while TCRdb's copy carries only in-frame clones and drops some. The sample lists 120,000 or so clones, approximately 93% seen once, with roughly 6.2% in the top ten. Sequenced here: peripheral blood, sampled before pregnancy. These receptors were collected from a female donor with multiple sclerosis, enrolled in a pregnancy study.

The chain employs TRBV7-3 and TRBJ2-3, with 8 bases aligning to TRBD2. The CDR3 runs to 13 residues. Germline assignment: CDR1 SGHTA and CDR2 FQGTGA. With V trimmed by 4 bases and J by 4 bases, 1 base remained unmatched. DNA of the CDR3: TGTGCCAGCAGCTCGCGGGGGGCAGATACGCAGTATTTT. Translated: CASSSRGADTQYF. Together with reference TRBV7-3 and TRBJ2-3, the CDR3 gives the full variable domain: GAGVSQTPSNKVTEKGKYVELRCDPISGHTALYWYRQSLGQGPEFLIYFQGTGAADDSGLPNDRFFAVRPEGSVSTLKIQRTERGDSAVYLCASSSRGADTQYFGPGTRLTVL.

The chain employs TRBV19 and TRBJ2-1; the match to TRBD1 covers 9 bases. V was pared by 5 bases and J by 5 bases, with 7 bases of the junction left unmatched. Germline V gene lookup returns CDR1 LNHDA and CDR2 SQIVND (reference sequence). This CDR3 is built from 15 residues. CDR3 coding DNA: TGTGCCAGTAGTTCAGGACAGGGGAGCCACAATGAGCAGTTCTTC. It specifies CASSSGQGSHNEQFF. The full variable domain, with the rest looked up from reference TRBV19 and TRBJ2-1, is DGGITQSPKYLFRKEGQNVTLSCEQNLNHDAMYWYRQDPGQGLRLIYYSQIVNDFQKGDIAEGYSVSREKKESFPLTVTSAQKNPTAFYLCASSSGQGSHNEQFFGPGTRLTVL.

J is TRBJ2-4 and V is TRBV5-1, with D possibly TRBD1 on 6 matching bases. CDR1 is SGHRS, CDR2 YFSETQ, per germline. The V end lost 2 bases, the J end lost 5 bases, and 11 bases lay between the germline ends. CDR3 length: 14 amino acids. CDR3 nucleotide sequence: TGCGCCAGCAGCTTCTCAGGGGTCCAAAACATTCAGTACTTC. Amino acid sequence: CASSFSGVQNIQYF. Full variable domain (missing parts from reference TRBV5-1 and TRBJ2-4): KAGVTQTPRYLIKTRGQQVTLSCSPISGHRSVSWYQQTPGQGLQFLFEYFSETQRNKGNFPGRFSGRQFSNSRSEMNVSTLELGDSALYLCASSFSGVQNIQYFGAGTRLSVL.

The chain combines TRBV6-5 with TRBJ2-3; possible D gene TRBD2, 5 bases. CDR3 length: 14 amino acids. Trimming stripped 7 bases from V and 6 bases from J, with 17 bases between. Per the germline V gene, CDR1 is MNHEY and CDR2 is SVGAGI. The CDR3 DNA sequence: TGTGCCAGCAAAGACGGGGAGAGGGTGGATACGCAGTATTTT. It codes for CASKDGERVDTQYF.

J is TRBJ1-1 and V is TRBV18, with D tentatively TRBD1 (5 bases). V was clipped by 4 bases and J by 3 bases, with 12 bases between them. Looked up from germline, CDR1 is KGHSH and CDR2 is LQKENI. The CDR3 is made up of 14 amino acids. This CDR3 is CASSRGGRDTEAFF. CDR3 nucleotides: TGTGCCAGCTCACGGGGGGGAAGGGACACTGAAGCTTTCTTT.

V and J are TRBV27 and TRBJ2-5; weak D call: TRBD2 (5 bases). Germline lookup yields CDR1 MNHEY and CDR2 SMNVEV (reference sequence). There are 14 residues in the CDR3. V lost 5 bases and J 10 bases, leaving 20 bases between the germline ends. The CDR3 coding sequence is TGTGCCAGCAGTCTCCGAGGGATGCGCGGCGACCAGTACTTC. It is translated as CASSLRGMRGDQYF.

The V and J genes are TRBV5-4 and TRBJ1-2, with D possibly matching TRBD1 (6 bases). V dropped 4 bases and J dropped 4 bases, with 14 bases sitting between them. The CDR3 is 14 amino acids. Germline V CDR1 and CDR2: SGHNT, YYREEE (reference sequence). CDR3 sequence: CASSVDRPLYGYTF. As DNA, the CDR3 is TGTGCCAGCAGCGTGGACAGACCTCTCTATGGCTACACCTTC. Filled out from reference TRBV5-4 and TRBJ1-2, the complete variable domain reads ETGVTQSPTHLIKTRGQQVTLRCSSQSGHNTVSWYQQALGQGPQFIFQYYREEENGRGNFPPRFSGLQFPNYSSELNVNALELDDSALYLCASSVDRPLYGYTFGSGTRLTVV.